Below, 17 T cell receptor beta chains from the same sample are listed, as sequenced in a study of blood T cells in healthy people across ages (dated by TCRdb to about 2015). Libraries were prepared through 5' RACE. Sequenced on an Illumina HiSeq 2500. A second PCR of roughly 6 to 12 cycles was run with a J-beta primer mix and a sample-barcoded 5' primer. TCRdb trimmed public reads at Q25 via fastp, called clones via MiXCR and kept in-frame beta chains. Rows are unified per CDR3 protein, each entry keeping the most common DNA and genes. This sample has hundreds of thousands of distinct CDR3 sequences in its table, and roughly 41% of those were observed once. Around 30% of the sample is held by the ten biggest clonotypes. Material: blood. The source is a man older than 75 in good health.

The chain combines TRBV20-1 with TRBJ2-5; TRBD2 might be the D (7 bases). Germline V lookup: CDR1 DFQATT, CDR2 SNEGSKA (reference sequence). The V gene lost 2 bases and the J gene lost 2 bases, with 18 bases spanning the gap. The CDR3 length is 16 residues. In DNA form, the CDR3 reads TGCAGTGCTAGAAGGGGGGGGTGGGCCAGGCAAGAGACCCAGTACTTC. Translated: CSARRGGWARQETQYF.

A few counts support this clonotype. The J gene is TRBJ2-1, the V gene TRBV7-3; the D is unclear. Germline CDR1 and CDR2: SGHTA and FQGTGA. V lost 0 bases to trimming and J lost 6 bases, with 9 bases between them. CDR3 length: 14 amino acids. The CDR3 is CASSLTSLANEQFF. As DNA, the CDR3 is TGTGCCAGCAGCTTAACTAGCTTGGCCAATGAGCAGTTCTTC.

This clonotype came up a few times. The CDR3 sequence: CASSRRQTSGRADEQFF. The CDR3 DNA reads as TGTGCCAGCAGTCGGCGACAAACTAGCGGGAGGGCCGATGAGCAGTTCTTC. The chain links TRBV6-2 or TRBV6-3 to TRBJ2-1, with 13 bases that match TRBD2. Germline CDR1 reads MNHEY; CDR2 reads SVGEGT. J gave up 8 bases and V 5 bases, and 12 bases lay outside the gene matches. The CDR3 length is 17 residues.

The CDR3 spells CASSLSPGAGYNEQYF. DNA of the CDR3: TGTGCCAGCAGCTTATCGCCGGGAGCAGGCTACAATGAGCAGTACTTC. V gene TRBV7-2 combines with J gene TRBJ2-1, with D tentatively TRBD2 (6 bases). Matching the DNA end better, TRBJ2-7 makes the J call doubtful. Germline CDR1 SGHTA, CDR2 FQGNSA. CDR3 length: 16 amino acids.

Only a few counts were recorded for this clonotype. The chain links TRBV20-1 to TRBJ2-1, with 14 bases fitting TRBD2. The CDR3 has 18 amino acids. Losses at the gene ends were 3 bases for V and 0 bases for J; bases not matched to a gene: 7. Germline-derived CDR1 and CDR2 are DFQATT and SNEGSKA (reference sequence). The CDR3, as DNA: TGCAGTGCTAGTATGACTAGCGGGGGGGTTGGCTCCTACAATGAGCAGTTCTTC. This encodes CSASMTSGGVGSYNEQFF.

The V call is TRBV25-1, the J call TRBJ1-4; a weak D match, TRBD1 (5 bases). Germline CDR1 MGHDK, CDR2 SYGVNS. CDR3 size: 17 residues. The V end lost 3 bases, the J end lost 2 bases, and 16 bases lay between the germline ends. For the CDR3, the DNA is TGTGCCAGCAGTGACTCCCCTTGGAGGGGCACTAATGAAAAACTGTTTTTT. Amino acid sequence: CASSDSPWRGTNEKLFF.

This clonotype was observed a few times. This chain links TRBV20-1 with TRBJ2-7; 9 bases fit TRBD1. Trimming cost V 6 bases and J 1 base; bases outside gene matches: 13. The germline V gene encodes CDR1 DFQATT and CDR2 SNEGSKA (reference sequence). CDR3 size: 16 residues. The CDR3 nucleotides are TGCAGTGCACTGCGAACAGGACAGGGGTTATCCTACGAGCAGTACTTC. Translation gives CSALRTGQGLSYEQYF.

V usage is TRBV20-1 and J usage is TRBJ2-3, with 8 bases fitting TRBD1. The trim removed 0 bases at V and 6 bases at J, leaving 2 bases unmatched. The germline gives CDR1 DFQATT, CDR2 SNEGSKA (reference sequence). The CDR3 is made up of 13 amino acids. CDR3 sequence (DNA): TGCAGTGCTAGAGACCAGGGGGCTGATACGCAGTATTTT. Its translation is CSARDQGADTQYF.

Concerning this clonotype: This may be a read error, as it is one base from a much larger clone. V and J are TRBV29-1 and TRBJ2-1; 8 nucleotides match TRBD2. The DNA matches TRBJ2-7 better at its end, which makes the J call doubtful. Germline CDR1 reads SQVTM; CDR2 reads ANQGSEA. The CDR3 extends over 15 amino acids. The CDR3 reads CSVFTLAVSYNEQYF. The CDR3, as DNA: TGCAGCGTTTTCACACTAGCGGTCTCCTACAATGAGCAGTACTTC.

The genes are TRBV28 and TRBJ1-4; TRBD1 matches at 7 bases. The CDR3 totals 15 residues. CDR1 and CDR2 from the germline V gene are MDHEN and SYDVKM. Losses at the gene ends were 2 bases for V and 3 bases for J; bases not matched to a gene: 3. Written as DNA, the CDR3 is TGTGCCAGCAGTTTAGACGGGACAGCTAATGAAAAACTGTTTTTT. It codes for CASSLDGTANEKLFF.

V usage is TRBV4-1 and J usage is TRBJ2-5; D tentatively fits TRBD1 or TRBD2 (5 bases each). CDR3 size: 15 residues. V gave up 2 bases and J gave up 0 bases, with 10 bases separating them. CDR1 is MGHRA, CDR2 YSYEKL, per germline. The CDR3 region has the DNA TGCGCCAGCAGCCAACGGGACGGCTACCAAGAGACCCAGTACTTC. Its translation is CASSQRDGYQETQYF.

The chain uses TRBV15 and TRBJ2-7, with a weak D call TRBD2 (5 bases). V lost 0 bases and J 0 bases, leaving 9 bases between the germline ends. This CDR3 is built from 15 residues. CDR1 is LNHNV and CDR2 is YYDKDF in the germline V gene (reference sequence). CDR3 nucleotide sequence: TGTGCCACCAGCAGAGAGAGAGGGTTCTCCTACGAGCAGTACTTC. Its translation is CATSRERGFSYEQYF. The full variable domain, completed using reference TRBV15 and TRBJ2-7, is DAMVIQNPRYQVTQFGKPVTLSCSQTLNHNVMYWYQQKSSQAPKLLFHYYDKDFNNEADTPDNFQSRRPNTSFCFLDIRSPGLGDTAMYLCATSRERGFSYEQYFGPGTRLTVT.

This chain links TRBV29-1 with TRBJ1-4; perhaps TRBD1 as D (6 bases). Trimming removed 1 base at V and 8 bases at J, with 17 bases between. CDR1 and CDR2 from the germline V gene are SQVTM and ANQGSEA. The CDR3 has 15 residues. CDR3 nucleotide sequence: TGCAGCGTTGAAGCAGGGGCCGAGACAAGAGAAAAACTGTTTTTT. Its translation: CSVEAGAETREKLFF.

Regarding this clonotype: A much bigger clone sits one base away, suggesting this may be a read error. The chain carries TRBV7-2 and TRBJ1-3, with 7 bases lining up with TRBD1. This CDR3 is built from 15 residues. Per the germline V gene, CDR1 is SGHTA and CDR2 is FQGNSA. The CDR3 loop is CACSLGGGPGNTIYF. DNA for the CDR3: TGTGCCTGCAGCTTGGGAGGGGGCCCGGGGAACACCATATATTTT.

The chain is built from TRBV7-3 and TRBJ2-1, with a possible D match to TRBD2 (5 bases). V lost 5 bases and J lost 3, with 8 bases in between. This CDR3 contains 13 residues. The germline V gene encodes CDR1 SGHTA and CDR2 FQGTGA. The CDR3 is CASSAGNYNEQFF. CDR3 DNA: TGTGCCAGCAGCGCCGGGAACTACAATGAGCAGTTCTTC.

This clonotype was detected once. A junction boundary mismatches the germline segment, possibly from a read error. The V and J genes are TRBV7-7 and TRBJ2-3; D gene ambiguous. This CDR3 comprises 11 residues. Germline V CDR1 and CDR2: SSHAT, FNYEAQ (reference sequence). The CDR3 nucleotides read TGTGCTAGCAGTACCACAGATACGCGGTATTTT. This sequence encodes CASSTTDTRYF.

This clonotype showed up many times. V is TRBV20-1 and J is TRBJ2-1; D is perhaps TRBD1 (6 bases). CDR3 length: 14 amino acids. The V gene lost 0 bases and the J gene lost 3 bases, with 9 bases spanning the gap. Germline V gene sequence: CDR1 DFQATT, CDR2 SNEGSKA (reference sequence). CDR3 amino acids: CSAREGADYNEQFF. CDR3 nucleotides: TGCAGTGCTAGAGAGGGGGCCGACTACAATGAGCAGTTCTTC.